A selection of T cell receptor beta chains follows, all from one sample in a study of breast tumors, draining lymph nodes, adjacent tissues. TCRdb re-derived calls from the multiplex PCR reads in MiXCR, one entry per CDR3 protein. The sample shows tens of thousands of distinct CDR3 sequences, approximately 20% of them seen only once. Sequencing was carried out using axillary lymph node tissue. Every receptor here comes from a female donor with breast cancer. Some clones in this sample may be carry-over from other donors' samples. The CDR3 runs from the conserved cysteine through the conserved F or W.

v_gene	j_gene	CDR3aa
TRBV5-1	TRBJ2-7	CASTRDGTGRYEQYF
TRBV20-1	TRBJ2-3	CSASGGLAAASDTQYF
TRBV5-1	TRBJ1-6	CASSLALQGNSPLHF
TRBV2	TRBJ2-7	CASSVSLAGGEQYF
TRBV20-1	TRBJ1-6	CSATRPHSPLHF
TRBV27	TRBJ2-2	CASSGGAVTGELFF
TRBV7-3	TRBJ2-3	CASSIRASGRARADTQYF
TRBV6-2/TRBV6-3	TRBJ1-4	CASRSGADEKLFF
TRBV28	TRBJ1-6	CASSFIGRGPSPLHF
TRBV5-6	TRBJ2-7	CASSLQSYEQHF
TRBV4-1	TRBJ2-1	CASSQPTSGKHNEQFF
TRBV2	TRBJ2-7	CASRDRGHEQYF
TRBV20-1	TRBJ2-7	CSARGQTTYEQYF
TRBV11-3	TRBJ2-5	CASSLGARGGETQYF
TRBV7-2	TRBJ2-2	CASRGVAGANTGELFF
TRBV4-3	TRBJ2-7	CASSQAPQHEQYF
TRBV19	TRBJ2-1	CASSVGRGLSYNEQFF
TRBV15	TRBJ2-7	CATSRDSGLSYEQYF
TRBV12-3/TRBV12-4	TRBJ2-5	CASSSRTGGRETQYF
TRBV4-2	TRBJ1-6	CASSQDRIRTGESPLHF
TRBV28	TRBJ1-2	CASSLDGAYGYTF
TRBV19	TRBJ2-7	CAGSDRQFYEQYF
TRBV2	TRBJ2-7	CASSFSASSYEQYF
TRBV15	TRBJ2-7	CATSGGKGRGYEQYF
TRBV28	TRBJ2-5	CASSLGNSHQETQYF
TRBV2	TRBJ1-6	CASSGEGSGSPLHF
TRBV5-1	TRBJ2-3	CASSEISGSPADTQYF
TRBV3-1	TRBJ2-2	CASGISANTGELFF
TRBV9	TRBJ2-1	CASSVGDGHNEQFF
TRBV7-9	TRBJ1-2	CASSLGPNYGYTF
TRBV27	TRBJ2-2	CASRLAGELFF
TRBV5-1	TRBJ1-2	CASSGRNYGYTF
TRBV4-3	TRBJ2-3	CASSQVSTDTQYF
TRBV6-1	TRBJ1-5	CASSVRSKEGNQPQHF
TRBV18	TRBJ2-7	CASSPQAGLTYEQYF
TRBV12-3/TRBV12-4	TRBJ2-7	CASSLGAPGTLGMGEQYF
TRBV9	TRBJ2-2	CASSVGGRSSGELFF
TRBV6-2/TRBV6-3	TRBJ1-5	CASSSLKKDRGGQPQHF
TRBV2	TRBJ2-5	CASSTDSQETQYF
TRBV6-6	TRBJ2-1	CASSLQSSREIF
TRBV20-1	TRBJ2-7	CGPTSSNLGNEQYF
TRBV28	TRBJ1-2	CASSYAWHGYTF